The sequence of this T cell receptor (beta chain) was determined in a study of blood T cell repertoires in COVID-19. Study background: The United States, Italy and Spain provided the acute and convalescent COVID-19 samples. T cells, B-cell-depleted T cells, or PBMCs supplied cDNA or gDNA.

The CDR3 loop spans 15 amino acids. CDR1 SNHLY and CDR2 FYNNEI come from the germline V gene. The V and J ends lost 6 bases and 6 bases, in that order; junction bases with no gene match: 8. The table lists this clone with a few counts. Source study methods: Quantification of nucleated cells was approximated via reference gene primer amplification. The repertoire was sequenced with immunoSEQ multiplex PCR; TCRdb's copy has only in-frame clones and lacks some. That table supplies the V and J calls and clone size; D and trimming were determined from the DNA. The data hold 160,000 or so clones, with approximately 84% observed a single time.

This chain joins TRBV2 and TRBJ2-1, with 10 positions matching TRBD1. The receptor was isolated from a middle-aged man with acute or convalescent COVID-19. Sequenced: peripheral blood. CDR3 protein: CASSLSGTGANEQFF. The DNA for the CDR3 is TGTGCCAGCAGCCTCTCCGGGACAGGGGCCAATGAGCAGTTCTTC.